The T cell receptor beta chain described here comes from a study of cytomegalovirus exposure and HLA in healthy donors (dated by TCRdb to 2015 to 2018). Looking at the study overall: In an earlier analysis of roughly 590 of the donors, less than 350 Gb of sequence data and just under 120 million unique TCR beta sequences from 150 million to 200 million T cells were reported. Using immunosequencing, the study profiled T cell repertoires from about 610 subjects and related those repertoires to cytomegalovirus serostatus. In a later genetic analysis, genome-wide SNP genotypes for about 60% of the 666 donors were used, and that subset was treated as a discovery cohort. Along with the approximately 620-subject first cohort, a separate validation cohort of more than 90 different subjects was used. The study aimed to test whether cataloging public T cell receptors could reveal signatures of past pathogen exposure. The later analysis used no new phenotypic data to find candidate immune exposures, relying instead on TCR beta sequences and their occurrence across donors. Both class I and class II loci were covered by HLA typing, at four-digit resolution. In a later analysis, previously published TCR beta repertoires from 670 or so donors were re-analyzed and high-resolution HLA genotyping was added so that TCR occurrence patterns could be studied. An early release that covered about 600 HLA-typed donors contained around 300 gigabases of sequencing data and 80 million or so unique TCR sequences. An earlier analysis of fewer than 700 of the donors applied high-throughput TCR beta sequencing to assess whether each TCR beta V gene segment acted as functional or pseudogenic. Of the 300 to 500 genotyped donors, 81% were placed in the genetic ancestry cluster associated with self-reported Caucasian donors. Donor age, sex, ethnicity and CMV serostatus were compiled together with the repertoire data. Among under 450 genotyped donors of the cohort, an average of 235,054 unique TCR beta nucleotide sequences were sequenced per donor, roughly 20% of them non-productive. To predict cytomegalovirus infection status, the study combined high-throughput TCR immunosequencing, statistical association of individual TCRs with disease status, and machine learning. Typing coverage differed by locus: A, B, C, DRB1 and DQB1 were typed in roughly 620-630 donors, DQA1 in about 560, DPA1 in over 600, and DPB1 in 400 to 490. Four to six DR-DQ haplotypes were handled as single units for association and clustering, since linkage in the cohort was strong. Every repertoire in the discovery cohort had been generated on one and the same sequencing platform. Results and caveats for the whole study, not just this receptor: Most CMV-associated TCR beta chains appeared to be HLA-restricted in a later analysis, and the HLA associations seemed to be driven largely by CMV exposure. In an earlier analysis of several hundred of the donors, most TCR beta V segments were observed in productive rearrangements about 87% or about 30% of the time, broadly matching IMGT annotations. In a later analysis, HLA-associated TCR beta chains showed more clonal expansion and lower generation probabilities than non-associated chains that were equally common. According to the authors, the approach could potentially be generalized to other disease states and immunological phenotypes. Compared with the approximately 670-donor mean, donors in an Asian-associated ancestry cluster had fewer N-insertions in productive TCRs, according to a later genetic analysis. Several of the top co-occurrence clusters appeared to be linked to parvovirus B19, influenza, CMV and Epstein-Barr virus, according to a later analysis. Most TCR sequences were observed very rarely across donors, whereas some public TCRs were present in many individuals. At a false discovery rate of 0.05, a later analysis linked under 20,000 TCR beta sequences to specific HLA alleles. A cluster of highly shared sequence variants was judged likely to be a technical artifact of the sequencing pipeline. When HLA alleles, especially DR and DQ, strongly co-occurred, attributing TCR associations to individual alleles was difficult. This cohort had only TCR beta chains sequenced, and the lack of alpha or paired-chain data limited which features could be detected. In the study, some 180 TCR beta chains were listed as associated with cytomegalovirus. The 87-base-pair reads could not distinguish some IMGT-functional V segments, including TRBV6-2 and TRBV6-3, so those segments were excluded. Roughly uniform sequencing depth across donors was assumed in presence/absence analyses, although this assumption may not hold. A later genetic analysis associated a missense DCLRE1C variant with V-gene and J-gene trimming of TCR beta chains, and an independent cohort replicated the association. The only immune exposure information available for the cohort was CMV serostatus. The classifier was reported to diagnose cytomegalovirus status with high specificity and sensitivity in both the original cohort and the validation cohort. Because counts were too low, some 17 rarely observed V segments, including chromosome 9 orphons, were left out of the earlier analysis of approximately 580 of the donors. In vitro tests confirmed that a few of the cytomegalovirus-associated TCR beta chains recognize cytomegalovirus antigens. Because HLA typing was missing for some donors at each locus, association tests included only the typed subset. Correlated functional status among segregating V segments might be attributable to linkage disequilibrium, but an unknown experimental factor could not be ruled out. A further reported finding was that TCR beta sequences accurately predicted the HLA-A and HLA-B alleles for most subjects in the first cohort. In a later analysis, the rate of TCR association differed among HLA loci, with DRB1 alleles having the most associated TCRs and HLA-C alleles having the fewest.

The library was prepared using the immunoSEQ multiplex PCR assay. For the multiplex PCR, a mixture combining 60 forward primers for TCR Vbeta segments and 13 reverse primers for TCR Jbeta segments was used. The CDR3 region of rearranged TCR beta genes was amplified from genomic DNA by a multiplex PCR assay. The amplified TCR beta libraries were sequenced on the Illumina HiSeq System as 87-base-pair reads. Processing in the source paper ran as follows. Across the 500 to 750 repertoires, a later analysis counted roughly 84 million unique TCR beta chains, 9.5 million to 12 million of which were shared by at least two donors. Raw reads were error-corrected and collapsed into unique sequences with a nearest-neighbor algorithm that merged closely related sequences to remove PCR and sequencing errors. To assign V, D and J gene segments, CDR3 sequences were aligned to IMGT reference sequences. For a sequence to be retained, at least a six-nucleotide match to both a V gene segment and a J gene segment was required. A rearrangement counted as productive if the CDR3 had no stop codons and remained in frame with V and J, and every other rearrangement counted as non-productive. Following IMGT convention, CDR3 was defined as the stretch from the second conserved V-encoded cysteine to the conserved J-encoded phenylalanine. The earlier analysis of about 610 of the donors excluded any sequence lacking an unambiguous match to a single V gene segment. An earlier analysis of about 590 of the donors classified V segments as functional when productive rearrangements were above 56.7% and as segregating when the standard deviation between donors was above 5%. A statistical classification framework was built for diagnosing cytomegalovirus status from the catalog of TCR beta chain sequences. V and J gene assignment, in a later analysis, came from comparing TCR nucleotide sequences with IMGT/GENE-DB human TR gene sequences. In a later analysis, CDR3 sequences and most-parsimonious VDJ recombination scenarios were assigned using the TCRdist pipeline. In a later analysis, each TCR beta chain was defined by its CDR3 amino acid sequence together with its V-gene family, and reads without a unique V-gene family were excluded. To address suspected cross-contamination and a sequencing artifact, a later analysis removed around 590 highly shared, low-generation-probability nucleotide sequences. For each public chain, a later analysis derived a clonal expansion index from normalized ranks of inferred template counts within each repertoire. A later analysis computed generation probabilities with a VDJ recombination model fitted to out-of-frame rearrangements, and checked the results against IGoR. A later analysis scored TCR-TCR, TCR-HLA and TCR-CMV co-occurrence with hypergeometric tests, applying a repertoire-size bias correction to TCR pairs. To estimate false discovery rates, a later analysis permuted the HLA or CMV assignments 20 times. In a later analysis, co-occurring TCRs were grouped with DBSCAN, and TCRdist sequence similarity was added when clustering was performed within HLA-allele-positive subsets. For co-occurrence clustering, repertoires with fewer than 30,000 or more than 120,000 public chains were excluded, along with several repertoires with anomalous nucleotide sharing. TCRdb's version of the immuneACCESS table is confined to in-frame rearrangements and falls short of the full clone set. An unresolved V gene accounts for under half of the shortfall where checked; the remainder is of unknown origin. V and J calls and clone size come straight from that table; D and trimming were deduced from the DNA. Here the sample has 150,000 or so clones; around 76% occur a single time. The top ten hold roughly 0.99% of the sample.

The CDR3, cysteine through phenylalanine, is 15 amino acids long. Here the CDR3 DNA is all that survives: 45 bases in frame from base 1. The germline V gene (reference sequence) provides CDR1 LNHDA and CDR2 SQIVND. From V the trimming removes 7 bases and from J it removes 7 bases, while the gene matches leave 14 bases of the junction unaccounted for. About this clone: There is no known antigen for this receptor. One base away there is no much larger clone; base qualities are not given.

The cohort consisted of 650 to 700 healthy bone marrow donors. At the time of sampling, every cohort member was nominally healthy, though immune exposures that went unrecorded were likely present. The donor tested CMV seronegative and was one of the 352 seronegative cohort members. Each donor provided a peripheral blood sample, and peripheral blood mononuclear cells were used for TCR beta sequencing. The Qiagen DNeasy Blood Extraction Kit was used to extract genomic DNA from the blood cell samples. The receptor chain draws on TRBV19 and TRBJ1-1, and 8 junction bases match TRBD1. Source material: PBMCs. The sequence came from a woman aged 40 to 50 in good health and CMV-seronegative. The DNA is TGTGCCAGTAACCCAGGGGGGACAGGAGGGATTGAAGCTTTCTTT. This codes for CASNPGGTGGIEAFF.